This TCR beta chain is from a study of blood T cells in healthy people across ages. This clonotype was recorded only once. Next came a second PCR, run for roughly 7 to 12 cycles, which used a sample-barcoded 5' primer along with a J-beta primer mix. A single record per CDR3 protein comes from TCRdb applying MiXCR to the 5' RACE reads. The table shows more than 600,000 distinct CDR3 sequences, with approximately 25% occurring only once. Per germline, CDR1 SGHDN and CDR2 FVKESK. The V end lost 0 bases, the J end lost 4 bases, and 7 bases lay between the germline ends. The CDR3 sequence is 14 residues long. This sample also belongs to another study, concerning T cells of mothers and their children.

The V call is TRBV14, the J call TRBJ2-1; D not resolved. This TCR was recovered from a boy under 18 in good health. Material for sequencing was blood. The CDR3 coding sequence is TGTGCCAGCAGCCAAGATGACTCATACAATGAGCAGTTCTTC. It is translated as CASSQDDSYNEQFF.